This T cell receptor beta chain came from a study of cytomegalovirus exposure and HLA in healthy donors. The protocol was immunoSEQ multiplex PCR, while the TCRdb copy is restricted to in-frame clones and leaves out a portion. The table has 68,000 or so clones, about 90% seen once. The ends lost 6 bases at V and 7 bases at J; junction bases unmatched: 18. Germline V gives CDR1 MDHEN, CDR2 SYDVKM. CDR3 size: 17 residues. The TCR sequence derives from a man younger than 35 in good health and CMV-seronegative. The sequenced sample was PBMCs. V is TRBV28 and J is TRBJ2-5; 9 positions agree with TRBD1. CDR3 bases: TGTGCCAGCAGCGACTCCCGGGTGGGACAGGGCGGGGGGACCCAGTACTTC. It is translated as CASSDSRVGQGGGTQYF.